This TCR beta chain was recovered during a study of shared clonotypes between healthy human individuals. CD45RO-negative, CCR7-positively selected cells formed the naive CD8 fraction, excluding terminally differentiated effector memory CD45RA+ cells. From germline, CDR1 is SGHTA and CDR2 FQGNSA. V dropped 3 bases and J dropped 6; count of bases not matched to a gene: 19. This CDR3 contains 18 residues. The authors' processing: Junction-only sequences produced by ImmunoSEQ had no quality scores, so filtering differed. TCRdb's copy holds only in-frame clones and misses some; the assay was immunoSEQ multiplex PCR. That table is the source of V, J and clone size, and D and trimming were worked out from the DNA. This sample has millions of clones; about 92% occur once, and the top ten carry 1.5% to 2%.

This TCR was recovered from a man younger than 35 in good health. Some clones in this sample may be carry-over from other donors' samples. Sequencing was carried out using naive CD8+ T cells from PBMCs. The chain links TRBV7-2 to TRBJ2-7; 8 bases are shared with TRBD2. CDR3 nucleotides: TGTGCCAGCAGCTTTATTTCCGGCGGGAGGTACTCTCCTTCCGAGCAGTACTTC. This encodes CASSFISGGRYSPSEQYF.